This T cell receptor (beta chain) comes out of a study of cytomegalovirus exposure and HLA in healthy donors. Study details: T cells numbering about 179 million yielded more than 100 million unique TCR beta sequences in an earlier analysis.

After removal of 1 base from V and 1 base from J, the junction contained 3 bases not matched to a gene. Germline V gives CDR1 KGHSH, CDR2 LQKENI. The CDR3 sequence is 15 residues long. PCR was performed using 60 Vbeta and 13 Jbeta primers. Assay used: immunoSEQ multiplex PCR; TCRdb lists only in-frame clones, some missing. The table lists about 140,000 clones, roughly 78% of them singletons. This clonotype was obtained from a young man in good health. The rearrangement links TRBV18 to TRBJ2-7, with TRBD1 matching over 8 bases. What was sequenced was PBMCs. The CDR3: CASSPHDRGSYEQYF. DNA of the CDR3: TGTGCCAGCTCACCACATGACAGGGGTTCCTACGAGCAGTACTTC. Together with reference TRBV18 and TRBJ2-7, the CDR3 gives the full variable domain: NAGVMQNPRHLVRRRGQEARLRCSPMKGHSHVYWYRQLPEEGLKFMVYLQKENIIDESGMPKERFSAEFPKEGPSILRIQQVVRGDSAAYFCASSPHDRGSYEQYFGPGTRLTVT.